Listed below are T cell receptor beta chains from one sample, sequenced in a study of PD-L1 blockade in urothelial cancer. Generated by immunoSEQ multiplex PCR, the TCRdb table keeps only in-frame clones and is missing some. The sample has about 14,000 clones, approximately 88% seen once. The starting material was PBMCs, obtained around atezolizumab (anti-PD-L1) treatment. These receptors were obtained from a man in his 70s with urothelial cancer. Each CDR3 is given with its conserved first and last residue. The order of the fields is clone size, V gene, D gene, J gene, CDR3 length, CDR3 protein, CDR3 DNA. The D gene is left open where the match is weak. Not every row has a clone size; where given, it reads once, few, many or a size class.

>-|TRBV7-2|-|TRBJ2-3|15
CASSRLRPEADTQYF
TGTGCCAGCAGCCGCTTAAGGCCAGAGGCAGATACGCAGTATTTT
>-|TRBV10-3|TRBD2|TRBJ2-3|14
CATLLRGGTDTQYF
TGTGCCACCCTGCTGCGGGGGGGAACAGATACGCAGTATTTT
>-|TRBV6-1|TRBD1|TRBJ2-1|11
CATAWDSEQFF
TGTGCCACCGCTTGGGACAGTGAGCAGTTCTTC
>-|TRBV18|TRBD1|TRBJ2-1|15
CASSRGQGTFNEQFF
TGTGCCAGCTCCCGGGGACAGGGTACTTTTAATGAGCAGTTCTTC
>-|TRBV10-2|-|TRBJ1-1|14
CASSFDSANTEAFF
TGCGCCAGCAGTTTTGACTCGGCTAACACTGAAGCTTTCTTT
>-|TRBV4-1|TRBD1|TRBJ1-2|15
CASSPGQGLGYGYTF
TGCGCCAGCAGCCCCGGACAGGGCCTAGGCTATGGCTACACCTTC
>-|TRBV11-2|-|TRBJ1-1|16
CASSSWAHGSNTEAFF
TGTGCCAGCAGCAGCTGGGCCCATGGATCTAACACTGAAGCTTTCTTT
>-|TRBV11-1|TRBD1|TRBJ2-1|15
CASSRPGTGRGEQFF
TGTGCCAGCAGCCGTCCCGGGACAGGCCGGGGTGAGCAGTTCTTC
>-|TRBV7-8|TRBD1|TRBJ2-7|19
CASSPAAGTGISVTDEQYF
TGTGCCAGCAGCCCCGCCGCCGGGACAGGGATAAGCGTGACTGACGAGCAGTACTTC
>-|TRBV12-5|TRBD1|TRBJ2-7|16
CASGLRTGGEPYEQYF
TGTGCTAGTGGTCTACGGACAGGGGGAGAACCCTACGAGCAGTACTTC
>-|TRBV5-1|TRBD2|TRBJ2-7|14
CASSPAGGRYEQYF
TGCGCCAGCAGCCCCGCGGGGGGCCGCTACGAGCAGTACTTC
>-|TRBV6-1|TRBD1|TRBJ1-2|15
CASSQQGAVGHGYTF
TGTGCCAGCAGTCAACAGGGGGCGGTTGGCCATGGCTACACCTTC
>-|TRBV4-1|TRBD1|TRBJ2-1|15
CASSQRQGFTNEQFF
TGCGCCAGCAGCCAGAGACAGGGTTTCACCAATGAGCAGTTCTTC
>-|TRBV6-5|-|TRBJ1-2|15
CASSYESRGSYGYTF
TGTGCCAGCAGTTACGAGTCTCGGGGTTCCTATGGCTACACCTTC
>-|TRBV18|-|TRBJ1-1|16
CASSPFSKEMNTEAFF
TGTGCCAGCTCACCATTTTCGAAGGAGATGAACACTGAAGCTTTCTTT
>-|TRBV5-1|TRBD2|TRBJ2-5|16
CASSLVAGGREETQYF
TGCGCCAGCAGCTTGGTAGCGGGGGGAAGGGAAGAGACCCAGTACTTC
>-|TRBV7-6|-|TRBJ1-6|15
CASSPYAGGNSPLHF
TGTGCCAGCAGCCCCTATGCGGGGGGGAATTCACCCCTCCACTTT
>-|TRBV30|-|TRBJ1-6|14
CASSISSYNSPLHF
TGTGCCTCATCCATTAGCTCCTATAATTCACCCCTCCACTTT
>-|TRBV28|TRBD1|TRBJ2-6|19
CASSLRANRGVSGANVLTF
TGTGCCAGCAGTTTAAGGGCCAACAGGGGGGTCTCTGGGGCCAACGTCCTGACTTTC
>-|TRBV5-1|TRBD1|TRBJ1-4|16
CASSRGDRATNEKLFF
TGCGCCAGCAGCCGAGGGGACAGGGCAACTAATGAAAAACTGTTTTTT
>-|TRBV5-1|TRBD1|TRBJ2-1|15
CASRAGTGVFDEQFF
TGCGCCAGCAGAGCCGGGACAGGGGTTTTCGATGAGCAGTTCTTC
>-|TRBV5-1|TRBD1|TRBJ2-3|13
CASTDRVRDTQYF
TGCGCCAGCACGGACAGGGTCAGAGATACGCAGTATTTT
>once|TRBV13|TRBD2|TRBJ2-1|12
CASSLGGGARFF
TGTGCCAGCAGCTTAGGCGGGGGGGCCAGGTTCTTC
>once|TRBV7-9|TRBD1|TRBJ2-3|13
CASSAWDRHTQYF
TGTGCCAGCAGCGCCTGGGACAGGCATACGCAGTATTTT
>-|TRBV5-1|-|TRBJ1-6|14
CASSFAGDNSPLHF
TGCGCCAGCAGCTTTGCAGGGGATAATTCACCCCTCCACTTT
>-|TRBV5-5|TRBD1|TRBJ1-2|14
CASSTGQPGYGYTF
TGTGCCAGCAGCACGGGACAGCCAGGCTATGGCTACACCTTC
>-|TRBV10-3|TRBD2|TRBJ2-7|16
CATYGGVSGGAYEQYF
TGTGCCACCTACGGGGGGGTAAGCGGGGGGGCCTACGAGCAGTACTTC
>few|TRBV4-2|TRBD1|TRBJ1-4|15
CASSQASGGGEKLFF
TGTGCCAGCAGCCAAGCGTCAGGGGGCGGTGAAAAACTGTTTTTT
>-|TRBV7-9|-|TRBJ1-2|14
CASSLAPRDYGYTF
TGTGCCAGCAGCTTAGCCCCTAGAGACTATGGCTACACCTTC
>-|TRBV6-1|-|TRBJ1-2|16
CASSGFQANFGYGYTF
TGTGCCAGCAGTGGGTTCCAGGCGAACTTCGGCTATGGCTACACCTTC
>-|TRBV7-8|-|TRBJ1-1|14
CASSLPNAPYEAFF
TGTGCCAGCAGCTTACCGAACGCCCCCTACGAAGCTTTCTTT
>-|TRBV7-9|-|TRBJ1-1|16
CASSLGAGYLDTEAFF
TGTGCCAGCAGCTTAGGGGCAGGGTATTTGGACACTGAAGCTTTCTTT
>-|TRBV5-1|-|TRBJ2-3|14
CASSLALLTDTQYF
TGCGCCAGCAGCTTGGCCCTCCTCACAGATACGCAGTATTTT
>-|TRBV25-1|-|TRBJ2-3|15
CASSVAGGFTDTQYF
TGTGCCAGCAGTGTAGCCGGGGGTTTCACAGATACGCAGTATTTT
>few|TRBV30|-|TRBJ1-5|14
CAWSSGAVNQPQHF
TGTGCCTGGAGTTCAGGGGCGGTCAATCAGCCCCAGCATTTT
>-|TRBV5-1|-|TRBJ1-4|17
CASSLAGTGGANEKLFF
TGCGCCAGCAGCTTGGCCGGCACCGGTGGAGCTAATGAAAAACTGTTTTTT
>-|TRBV4-1|TRBD1|TRBJ2-1|14
CASSQDRGQDEQFF
TGCGCCAGCAGCCAAGATAGGGGGCAGGATGAGCAGTTCTTC
>-|TRBV19|TRBD1|TRBJ1-1|13
CASSIRQGTEAFF
TGTGCCAGTAGTATCCGACAGGGGACTGAAGCTTTCTTT
>-|TRBV18|TRBD1|TRBJ1-5|16
CASSPGTGAIYQPQHF
TGTGCCAGCTCACCCGGGACAGGGGCTATCTATCAGCCCCAGCATTTT
>-|TRBV10-2|-|TRBJ1-1|12
CASSDWRTEAFF
TGCGCCAGCAGTGACTGGAGAACTGAAGCTTTCTTT
>-|TRBV7-2|TRBD2|TRBJ2-1|15
CASSFSGGGAYEQFF
TGTGCCAGCAGCTTTAGCGGGGGGGGTGCATATGAGCAGTTCTTC
>-|TRBV12-5|-|TRBJ1-5|13
CASGLSQIQPQHF
TGTGCTAGTGGTTTGTCCCAGATTCAGCCCCAGCATTTT